This T cell receptor beta chain was identified during a study of blood T cell repertoires in COVID-19. Study at large: Sample material is recorded as cDNA or gDNA derived from T cells, B-cell-depleted T cells, or PBMCs.

Unmatched junction bases numbered 3, after V lost 3 bases and J lost 6 bases. CDR1 is MNHEY and CDR2 is SMNVEV in the germline V gene (reference sequence). This CDR3 has 13 residues. This clone was picked up one time. Clones were read by immunoSEQ multiplex PCR, and TCRdb kept only the in-frame ones, dropping some. The sample records some 200,000 clones, nearly 90% being singletons. The chain links TRBV27 to TRBJ1-2; 8 nucleotides align to TRBD1. The sequence was obtained from a man in his sixties with active or convalescent COVID-19. Sequencing was done on a sample of peripheral blood. CDR3 sequence: CASSFQGANGYTF. CDR3 in DNA: TGTGCCAGCAGTTTCCAGGGGGCGAATGGCTACACCTTC.